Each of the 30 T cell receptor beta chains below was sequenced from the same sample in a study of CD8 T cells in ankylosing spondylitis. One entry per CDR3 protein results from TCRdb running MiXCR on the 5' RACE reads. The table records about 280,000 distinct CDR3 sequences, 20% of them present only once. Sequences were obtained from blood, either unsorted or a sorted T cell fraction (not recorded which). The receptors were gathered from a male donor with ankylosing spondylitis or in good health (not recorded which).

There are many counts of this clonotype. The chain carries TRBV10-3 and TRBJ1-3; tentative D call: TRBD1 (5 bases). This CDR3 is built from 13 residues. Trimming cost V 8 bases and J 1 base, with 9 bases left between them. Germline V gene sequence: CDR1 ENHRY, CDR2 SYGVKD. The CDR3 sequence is CAIQTASGNTIYF. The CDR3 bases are TGTGCCATCCAGACAGCGTCTGGAAACACCATATATTTT.

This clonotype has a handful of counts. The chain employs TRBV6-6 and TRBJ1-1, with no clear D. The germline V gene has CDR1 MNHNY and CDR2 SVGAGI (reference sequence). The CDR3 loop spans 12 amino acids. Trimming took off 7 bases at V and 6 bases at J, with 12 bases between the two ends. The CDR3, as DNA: TGTGCCAGCATGAATCAGTTCTCTGAAGCTTTCTTT. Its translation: CASMNQFSEAFF.

DNA of the CDR3: TGTGCCAGCGATTCGTCAGCGGGGGGGAACACCGGGGAGCTGTTTTTT. It is translated as CASDSSAGGNTGELFF. This chain links TRBV12-3 or TRBV12-4 with TRBJ2-2, with 9 bases identical to TRBD2. The trim removed 8 bases at V and 1 base at J, leaving 8 bases unmatched. The CDR3 extends over 16 amino acids.

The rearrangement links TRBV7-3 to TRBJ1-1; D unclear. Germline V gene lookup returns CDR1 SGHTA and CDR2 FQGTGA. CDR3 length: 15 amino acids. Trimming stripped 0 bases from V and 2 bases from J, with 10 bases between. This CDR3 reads CASSLTAAPNTEAFF. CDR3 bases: TGTGCCAGCAGCTTAACGGCCGCTCCAAACACTGAAGCTTTCTTT.

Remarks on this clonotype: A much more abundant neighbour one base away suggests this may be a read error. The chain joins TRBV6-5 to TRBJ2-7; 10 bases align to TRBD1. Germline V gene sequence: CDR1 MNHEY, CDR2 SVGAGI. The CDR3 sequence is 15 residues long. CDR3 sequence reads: CAGSLDRGELREQYV. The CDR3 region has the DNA TGTGCCGGCAGTTTGGACAGGGGGGAACTACGCGAGCAGTACGTC.

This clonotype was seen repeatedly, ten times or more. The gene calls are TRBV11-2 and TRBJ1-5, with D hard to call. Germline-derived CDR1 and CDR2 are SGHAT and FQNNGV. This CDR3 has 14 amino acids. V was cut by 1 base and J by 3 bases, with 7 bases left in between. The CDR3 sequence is CASSLGQFNQPQHF. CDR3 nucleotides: TGTGCCAGCAGCTTAGGACAATTCAATCAGCCCCAGCATTTT. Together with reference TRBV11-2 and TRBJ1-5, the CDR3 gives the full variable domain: EAGVAQSPRYKIIEKRQSVAFWCNPISGHATLYWYQQILGQGPKLLIQFQNNGVVDDSQLPKDRFSAERLKGVDSTLKIQPAKLEDSAVYLCASSLGQFNQPQHFGDGTRLSIL.

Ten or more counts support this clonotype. CDR3 bases: TGCGCCAGCAGCCCGGTCGGGGGTCGACCCGCTGAAGCTTTCTTT. It is translated as CASSPVGGRPAEAFF. The V and J genes are TRBV5-1 and TRBJ1-1, with D perhaps TRBD1 (5 bases). Trimming took 4 bases from V and 6 from J, leaving 19 bases between them. This CDR3 region has 15 residues. Germline V CDR1 and CDR2: SGHRS, YFSETQ.

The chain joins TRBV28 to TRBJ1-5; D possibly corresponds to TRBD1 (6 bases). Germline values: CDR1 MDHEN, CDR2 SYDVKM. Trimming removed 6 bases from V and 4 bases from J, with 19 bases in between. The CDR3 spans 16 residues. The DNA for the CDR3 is TGTGCCAGCAGCCCAACTTCGGGGGGCCGGAATCAGCCCCAGCATTTT. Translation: CASSPTSGGRNQPQHF.

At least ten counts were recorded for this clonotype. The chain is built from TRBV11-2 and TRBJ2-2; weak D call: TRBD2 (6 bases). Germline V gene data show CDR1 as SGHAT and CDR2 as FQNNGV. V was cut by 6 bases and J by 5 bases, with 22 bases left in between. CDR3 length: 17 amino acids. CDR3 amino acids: CASRLRGSGGVTGELFF. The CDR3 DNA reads TGTGCCAGCAGACTTCGGGGAAGCGGAGGGGTAACCGGGGAGCTGTTTTTT.

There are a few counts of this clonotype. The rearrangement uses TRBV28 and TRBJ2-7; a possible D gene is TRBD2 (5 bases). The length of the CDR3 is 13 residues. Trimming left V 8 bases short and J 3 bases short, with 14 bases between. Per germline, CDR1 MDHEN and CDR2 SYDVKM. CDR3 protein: CASSTPGIYEQYV. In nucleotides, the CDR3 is TGTGCCAGCTCAACCCCGGGGATCTACGAGCAGTACGTC.

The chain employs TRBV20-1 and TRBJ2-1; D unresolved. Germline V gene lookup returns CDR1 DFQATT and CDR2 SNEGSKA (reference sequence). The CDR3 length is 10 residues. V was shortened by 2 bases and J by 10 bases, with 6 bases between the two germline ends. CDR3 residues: CSARQSEQFF. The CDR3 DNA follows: TGCAGTGCTAGACAATCGGAGCAGTTCTTC.

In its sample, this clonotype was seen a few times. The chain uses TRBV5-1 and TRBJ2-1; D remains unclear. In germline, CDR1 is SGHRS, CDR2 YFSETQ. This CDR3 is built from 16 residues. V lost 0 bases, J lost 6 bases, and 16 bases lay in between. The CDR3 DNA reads TGCGCCAGCAGCTTGGCCCCCCGGCTAGGCGGCAATGAGCAGTTCTTC. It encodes CASSLAPRLGGNEQFF.

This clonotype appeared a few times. The chain's CDR3 is CASSPSTGRSGNTIYF. CDR3 coding DNA: TGTGCCAGCTCCCCGAGCACAGGGCGCTCTGGAAACACCATATATTTT. This sequence joins TRBV18 and TRBJ1-3; weak D call: TRBD1 (6 bases). CDR3 size: 16 residues. The V gene's germline CDR1 is KGHSH and CDR2 LQKENI. Trimming pared 6 bases from V and 0 bases from J, leaving 15 bases between.

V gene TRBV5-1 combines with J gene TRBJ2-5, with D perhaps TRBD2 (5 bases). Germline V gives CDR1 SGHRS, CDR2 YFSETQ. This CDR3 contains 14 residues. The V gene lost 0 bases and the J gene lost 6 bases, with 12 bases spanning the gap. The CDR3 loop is CASSLAGSHQTQYF. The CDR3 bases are TGCGCCAGCAGCTTGGCGGGATCTCACCAGACCCAGTACTTC.

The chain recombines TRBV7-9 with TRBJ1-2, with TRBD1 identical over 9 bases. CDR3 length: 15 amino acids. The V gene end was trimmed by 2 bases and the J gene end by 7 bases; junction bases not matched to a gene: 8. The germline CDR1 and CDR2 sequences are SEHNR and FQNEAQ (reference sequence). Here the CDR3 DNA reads TGTGCCAGCAGCTTAACATCGGGACAGGGTTCTGGCTACACCTTC. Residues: CASSLTSGQGSGYTF.

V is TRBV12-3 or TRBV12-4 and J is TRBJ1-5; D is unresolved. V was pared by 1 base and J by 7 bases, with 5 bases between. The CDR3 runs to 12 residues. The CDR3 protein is CASSLDTQPQHF. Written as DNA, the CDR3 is TGTGCCAGCAGTTTAGACACCCAGCCCCAGCATTTT.

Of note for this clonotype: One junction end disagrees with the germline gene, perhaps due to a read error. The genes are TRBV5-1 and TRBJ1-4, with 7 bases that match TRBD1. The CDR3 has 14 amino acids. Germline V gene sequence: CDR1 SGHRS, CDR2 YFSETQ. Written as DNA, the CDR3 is TGCGCCAGCAGCATGGGGACAGCACGGGAAAAACTGCTTTTT. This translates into CASSMGTAREKLLF.

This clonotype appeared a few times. CDR3 coding DNA: TGTGCCAGCAGCCCTGATGGGGCCAGCACAGATACGCAGTATTTT. Protein product: CASSPDGASTDTQYF. The chain is built from TRBV7-3 and TRBJ2-3; D may be TRBD1 (5 bases). CDR1 is SGHTA and CDR2 is FQGTGA in the germline V gene. CDR3 size: 15 residues. V shed 5 bases and J shed 0 bases, with 12 bases lying between them. Combining the CDR3 with reference TRBV7-3 and TRBJ2-3 gives the whole variable domain GAGVSQTPSNKVTEKGKYVELRCDPISGHTALYWYRQSLGQGPEFLIYFQGTGAADDSGLPNDRFFAVRPEGSVSTLKIQRTERGDSAVYLCASSPDGASTDTQYFGPGTRLTVL.

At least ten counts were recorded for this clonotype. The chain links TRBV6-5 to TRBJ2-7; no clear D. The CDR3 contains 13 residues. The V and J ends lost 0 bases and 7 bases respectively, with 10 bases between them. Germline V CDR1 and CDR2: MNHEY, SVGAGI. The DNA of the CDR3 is TGTGCCAGCAGTTACTCTCAACGGAGTGAGCAGTACGTC. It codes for CASSYSQRSEQYV.

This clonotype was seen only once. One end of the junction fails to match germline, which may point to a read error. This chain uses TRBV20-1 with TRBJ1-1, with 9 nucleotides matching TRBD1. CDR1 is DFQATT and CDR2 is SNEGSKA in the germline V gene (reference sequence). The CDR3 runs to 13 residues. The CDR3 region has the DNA TGCAGAGCTAGAACAGGGGGCAACACTGAAGCTTTCTTT. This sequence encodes CRARTGGNTEAFF.

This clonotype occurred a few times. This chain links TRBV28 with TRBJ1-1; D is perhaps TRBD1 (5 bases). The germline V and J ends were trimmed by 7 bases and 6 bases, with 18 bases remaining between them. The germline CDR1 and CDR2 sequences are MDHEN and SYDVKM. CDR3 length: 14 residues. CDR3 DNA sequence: TGTGCCAGCAAGCCCGGGGACGGAGACCCTGAAGCTTTCTTT. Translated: CASKPGDGDPEAFF.

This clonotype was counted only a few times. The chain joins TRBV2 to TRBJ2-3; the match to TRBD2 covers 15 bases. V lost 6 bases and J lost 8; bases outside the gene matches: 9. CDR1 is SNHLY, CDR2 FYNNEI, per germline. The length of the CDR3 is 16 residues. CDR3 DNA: TGTGCCAGCAGCTCTGGACTAGCGGGAGGGAGGCTTACGCAGTATTTT. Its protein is CASSSGLAGGRLTQYF.

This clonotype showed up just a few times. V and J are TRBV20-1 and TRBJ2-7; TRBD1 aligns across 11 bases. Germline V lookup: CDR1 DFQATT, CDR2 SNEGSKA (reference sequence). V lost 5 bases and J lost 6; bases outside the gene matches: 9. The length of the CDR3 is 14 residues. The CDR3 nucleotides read TGCAGTGCTGCCGGGACAGGGGGTGCCGGCGAGCAGTACGTC. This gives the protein CSAAGTGGAGEQYV.

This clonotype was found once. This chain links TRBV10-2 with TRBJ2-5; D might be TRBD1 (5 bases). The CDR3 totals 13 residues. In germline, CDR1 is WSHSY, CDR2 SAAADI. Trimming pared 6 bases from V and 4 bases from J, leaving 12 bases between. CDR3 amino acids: CASREGARETQYF. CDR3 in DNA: TGCGCCAGCAGGGAAGGGGCCCGAGAGACCCAGTACTTC.

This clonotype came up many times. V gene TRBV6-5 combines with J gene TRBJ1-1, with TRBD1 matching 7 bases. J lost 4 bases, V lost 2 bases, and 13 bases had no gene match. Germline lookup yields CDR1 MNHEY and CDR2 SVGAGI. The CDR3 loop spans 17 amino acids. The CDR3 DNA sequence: TGTGCCAGCAGTTACACTCAACAGGGGTTCCGTGGCACTGAAGCTTTCTTT. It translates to CASSYTQQGFRGTEAFF.

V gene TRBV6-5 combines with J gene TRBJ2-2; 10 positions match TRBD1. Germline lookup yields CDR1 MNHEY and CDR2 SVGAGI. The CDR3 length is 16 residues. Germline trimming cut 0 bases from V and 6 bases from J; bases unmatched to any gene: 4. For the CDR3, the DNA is TGTGCCAGCAGTTACTCTTCGACAGGGGGCCCCGGGGAGCTGTTTTTT. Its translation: CASSYSSTGGPGELFF.

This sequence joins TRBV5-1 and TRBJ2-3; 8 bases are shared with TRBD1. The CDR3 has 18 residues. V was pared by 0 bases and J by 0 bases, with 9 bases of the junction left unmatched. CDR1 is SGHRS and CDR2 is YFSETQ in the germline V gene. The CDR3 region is CASSLEPDRGTSTDTQYF. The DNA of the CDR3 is TGCGCCAGCAGCTTGGAGCCCGACAGGGGAACTAGCACAGATACGCAGTATTTT.

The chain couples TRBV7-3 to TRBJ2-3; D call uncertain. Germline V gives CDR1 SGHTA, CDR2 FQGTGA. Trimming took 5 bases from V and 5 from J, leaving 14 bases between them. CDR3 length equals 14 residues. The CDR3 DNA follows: TGTGCCAGCAGCCTTGGCGGCAGAGGAGATACGCAGTATTTT. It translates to CASSLGGRGDTQYF.

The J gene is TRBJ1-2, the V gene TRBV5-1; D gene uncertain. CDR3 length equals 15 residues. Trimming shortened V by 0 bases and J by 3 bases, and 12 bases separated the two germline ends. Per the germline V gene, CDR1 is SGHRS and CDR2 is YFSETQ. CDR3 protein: CASSLVRDGDYGYTF. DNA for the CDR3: TGCGCCAGCAGCTTGGTACGGGATGGGGACTATGGCTACACCTTC. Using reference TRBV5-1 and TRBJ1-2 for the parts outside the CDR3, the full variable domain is KAGVTQTPRYLIKTRGQQVTLSCSPISGHRSVSWYQQTPGQGLQFLFEYFSETQRNKGNFPGRFSGRQFSNSRSEMNVSTLELGDSALYLCASSLVRDGDYGYTFGSGTRLTVV.

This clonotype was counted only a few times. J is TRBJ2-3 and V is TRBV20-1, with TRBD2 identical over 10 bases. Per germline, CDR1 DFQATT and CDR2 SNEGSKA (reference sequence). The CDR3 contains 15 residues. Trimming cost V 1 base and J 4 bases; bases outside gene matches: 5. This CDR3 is CSARGASGSADTQYF. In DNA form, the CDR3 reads TGCAGTGCTAGAGGGGCTAGCGGGAGCGCAGATACGCAGTATTTT.